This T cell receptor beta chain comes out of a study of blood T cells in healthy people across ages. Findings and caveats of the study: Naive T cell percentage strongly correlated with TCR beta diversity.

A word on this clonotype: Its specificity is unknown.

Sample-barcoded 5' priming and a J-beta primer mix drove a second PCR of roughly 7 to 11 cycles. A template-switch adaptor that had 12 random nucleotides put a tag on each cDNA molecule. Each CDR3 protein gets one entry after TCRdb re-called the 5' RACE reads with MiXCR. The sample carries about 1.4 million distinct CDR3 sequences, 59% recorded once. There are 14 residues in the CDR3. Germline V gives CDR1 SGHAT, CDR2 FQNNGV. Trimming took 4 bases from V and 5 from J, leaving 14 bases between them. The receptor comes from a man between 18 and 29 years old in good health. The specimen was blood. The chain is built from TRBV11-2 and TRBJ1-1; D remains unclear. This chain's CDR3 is CASSSALGNTEAFF. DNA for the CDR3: TGTGCCAGCAGCTCCGCACTGGGGAATACTGAAGCTTTCTTT. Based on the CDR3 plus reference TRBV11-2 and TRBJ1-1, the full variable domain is EAGVAQSPRYKIIEKRQSVAFWCNPISGHATLYWYQQILGQGPKLLIQFQNNGVVDDSQLPKDRFSAERLKGVDSTLKIQPAKLEDSAVYLCASSSALGNTEAFFGQGTRLTVV.